The sequence of this T cell receptor (beta chain) was determined in a study of PD-1 blockade in classical Hodgkin lymphoma. Overall study results and limits: Individuals who commenced nivolumab within less than 1 year of ASCT were excluded. Researchers reported that CD4+ TCR diversity, though not CD8+, rose significantly by C4D1. Reasons behind the repertoire differences stay unclear, perhaps disease activity or earlier therapy. The study reported lower baseline TCR diversity in newly diagnosed patients than in healthy donors.

Brentuximab vedotin exposure varied, and every patient relapsed after autologous stem cell transplantation. The CDR3 contains 15 residues. V trimming: 4 bases; J trimming: 7 bases; junction bases outside the gene matches: 12. The germline V gene encodes CDR1 MDHEN and CDR2 SYDVKM. In the case of this clone: Its antigen is not identified.

Profiled with immunoSEQ multiplex PCR; TCRdb holds only in-frame clones, not every one. This table holds around 99,000 clones, roughly 81% found once. Here the sequenced sample was peripheral blood mononuclear cells (PBMCs), taken before the second cycle of nivolumab. This clonotype originated in a human donor with classical Hodgkin lymphoma. V gene TRBV28 combines with J gene TRBJ1-2; 7 bases agree with TRBD1. CDR3 DNA: TGTGCCAGCAGTTCAGACCATAGACAGGGAGCTGGCTACACCTTC. Residues: CASSSDHRQGAGYTF.